This T cell receptor (beta chain) derives from a study of blood T cell repertoires in COVID-19. About the study: The United States, Italy and Spain supplied acute and convalescent COVID-19 samples.

Methods used by the authors: By means of reference gene primer amplification, nucleated cell counts were estimated. TCRdb's table, derived via immunoSEQ multiplex PCR, lists solely in-frame clones and lacks some. Clone size and the V and J calls come from that table; the DNA yielded D and trimming. The data contain tens of thousands of clones, roughly 80% of them singletons. From germline, CDR1 is SNHLY and CDR2 FYNNEI. CDR3 size: 16 residues. V was clipped by 2 bases and J by 5 bases; unmatched bases: 9. The J gene is TRBJ2-3, the V gene TRBV2; the match to TRBD2 covers 8 bases. The TCR sequence derives from a woman between 55 and 75 years old with acute or convalescent COVID-19. The sample taken for sequencing was peripheral blood. The CDR3 nucleotides read TGTGCCAGCAGTGAAATGGGTCGCGGGGGGAAAGATACGCAGTATTTT. It codes for CASSEMGRGGKDTQYF.